The subject of this entry is one T cell receptor beta chain. The antigen remains unidentified. The data belong to a study of cytomegalovirus exposure and HLA in healthy donors. Findings of the study overall: Only CMV serostatus was available as immune exposure information. As a later analysis showed, a missense DCLRE1C variant was linked to trimming of TCR beta V- and J-genes.

V lost 2 bases to trimming and J lost 1 base, with 6 bases between them. Germline CDR1 and CDR2: KGHSH and LQKENI. The length of the CDR3 is 13 residues. Researchers ran the PCR with 60 Vbeta and 13 Jbeta primers. Only in-frame clones appear in the TCRdb table, and some are missing; sequencing was by immunoSEQ multiplex PCR. Altogether about 200,000 clones are present, over 80% being singletons, with the ten largest covering around 1.2%. The genes are TRBV18 and TRBJ2-7; tentatively, D is TRBD1 (6 bases). Sequenced material: PBMCs. The clonotype was recovered from a young man in good health and CMV-seronegative. CDR3 region: CASSPRGSYEQYF. CDR3 sequence (DNA): TGTGCCAGCTCACCAAGGGGGTCCTACGAGCAGTACTTC.